Below, 9 T cell receptor beta chains from the same sample are listed, as sequenced in a study of cytomegalovirus exposure and HLA in healthy donors. The PCR employed 60 Vbeta primers together with 13 Jbeta primers. Using immunoSEQ multiplex PCR, the repertoire was profiled, and TCRdb retains in-frame clones only, with some absent. The sample contains tens of thousands of clones, roughly 77% of which appear only once. The sequenced sample consisted of PBMCs. These receptors were obtained from a woman between 35 and 50 years old in good health and CMV-seropositive.

This chain links TRBV5-1 with TRBJ1-3; tentatively, D is TRBD1 (5 bases). The CDR3 consists of 16 residues. Per the germline V gene, CDR1 is SGHRS and CDR2 is YFSETQ. The V end lost 0 bases, the J end lost 1 base, and 11 bases lay between the germline ends. The CDR3 loop is CASSLGTRGSGNTIYF. The CDR3 bases are TGCGCCAGCAGCTTGGGGACAAGGGGTTCTGGAAACACCATATATTTT.

This clone was counted only a few times. The rearrangement uses TRBV7-2 and TRBJ2-7; D is perhaps TRBD2 (5 bases). The ends were cut back, 4 bases at V and 6 bases at J, with 10 bases in the middle. CDR1 SGHTA and CDR2 FQGNSA come from the germline V gene. There are 12 residues in the CDR3. This CDR3 reads CASSSLTSEQYF. The CDR3 nucleotides are TGTGCCAGCAGCTCCTTAACTAGCGAGCAGTACTTC.

This clone came up once. The chain carries TRBV6-4 and TRBJ2-1, with D maybe TRBD1 (6 bases). The CDR3 extends over 15 amino acids. CDR1 and CDR2 (germline): MRHNA, SNTAGT. Trimming stripped 6 bases from V and 9 bases from J, with 21 bases between. The CDR3 loop reads CASSRQAGPGGEQFF. DNA for the CDR3: TGTGCCAGCAGCCGACAGGCGGGCCCCGGTGGTGAGCAGTTCTTC.

V is TRBV7-9 and J is TRBJ1-1; TRBD1 might be the D (6 bases). Trimming removed 3 bases from V and 4 bases from J, with 9 bases in between. CDR1 is SEHNR and CDR2 is FQNEAQ in the germline V gene (reference sequence). The CDR3 is 13 amino acids. CDR3 residues: CASSLGAVTEAFF. The CDR3 region has the DNA TGTGCCAGCAGCTTGGGGGCGGTCACTGAAGCTTTCTTT.

This chain connects TRBV10-1 to TRBJ2-7; TRBD1 agrees at 7 bases. The germline CDR1 and CDR2 sequences are WNHNN and SYGVQD (reference sequence). The CDR3 is 15 residues long. V lost 0 bases to trimming and J lost 4 bases; unmatched junction nucleotides: 6. The CDR3 region is CASSESVTGSYEQYF. The CDR3 nucleotides read TGCGCCAGCAGTGAGTCGGTGACAGGGTCTTACGAGCAGTACTTC.

V and J are TRBV4-1 and TRBJ2-1, with D uncertain. The CDR3 totals 17 residues. Trimming cost V 0 bases and J 3 bases, with 15 bases left between them. From germline, CDR1 is MGHRA and CDR2 YSYEKL. The CDR3 region has the DNA TGCGCCAGCAGCCAAGAACCCACTACCAACGGCTACAATGAGCAGTTCTTC. Protein sequence: CASSQEPTTNGYNEQFF.

The genes are TRBV5-6 and TRBJ1-6; TRBD1 aligns across 9 bases. The CDR3 is 16 residues long. Looked up from germline, CDR1 is SGHDT and CDR2 is YYEEEE. Trimming at V came to 4 bases and at J to 8 bases, leaving 10 bases not matched to a gene. Written as DNA, the CDR3 is TGTGCCAGCAGCGGAAATACAGGGGGCTCGTATTCACCCCTCCACTTT. Its translation is CASSGNTGGSYSPLHF.

J is TRBJ2-5 and V is TRBV28; 7 bases fit TRBD2. Germline V lookup: CDR1 MDHEN, CDR2 SYDVKM. The CDR3 is made up of 13 amino acids. Germline trimming cut 6 bases from V and 4 bases from J; bases unmatched to any gene: 5. The CDR3 protein is CASRTSARETQYF. CDR3 coding DNA: TGTGCCAGCAGAACTAGCGCACGAGAGACCCAGTACTTC.

V gene TRBV5-1 combines with J gene TRBJ2-3, with TRBD2 identical over 7 bases. Looked up from germline, CDR1 is SGHRS and CDR2 is YFSETQ. The CDR3 spans 16 residues. Germline trimming cut 1 base from V and 0 bases from J; bases unmatched to any gene: 5. The CDR3 bases are TGCGCCAGCAGCTTGAGGGCGGGAGTTAGCACAGATACGCAGTATTTT. As protein: CASSLRAGVSTDTQYF.